These 10 T cell receptor beta chains came from one sample sequenced in a study of blood T cells in healthy people across ages. A second PCR, run for roughly 7 to 12 cycles, used a sample-barcoded 5' primer plus a J-beta primer mix. TCRdb passed the 5' RACE reads through MiXCR, listing each CDR3 protein once. The sample has over a million distinct CDR3 sequences; 40% to 50% are singletons. Material: blood. Every receptor here comes from a woman aged 60-75 years in good health.

The sample holds a few counts of this clonotype. V is TRBV20-1 and J is TRBJ2-3; 7 bases map to TRBD1. The CDR3 is made up of 13 amino acids. J was trimmed by 1 base and V by 7 bases; bases with no gene match: 5. Per germline, CDR1 DFQATT and CDR2 SNEGSKA (reference sequence). The chain's CDR3 is CSGWDSGTDTQYF. DNA of the CDR3: TGCAGTGGATGGGACAGTGGCACAGATACGCAGTATTTT.

The chain links TRBV6-4 to TRBJ2-4; TRBD1 aligns across 9 bases. The J call may be in error: the DNA end matches TRBJ2-7 better. CDR1 is MRHNA, CDR2 SNTAGT, per germline. This CDR3 contains 14 residues. The CDR3 reads CASTLRDRDYEQYF. The CDR3 bases are TGTGCCAGCACCCTGCGGGACAGGGACTACGAGCAGTACTTC.

This rearrangement joins TRBV5-1 to TRBJ2-1, with 15 bases identical to TRBD2. The CDR3 contains 17 residues. V was clipped by 4 bases and J by 7 bases; unmatched bases: 9. The germline V gene encodes CDR1 SGHRS and CDR2 YFSETQ. The CDR3 loop is CASSLGLAGGPRNEQFF. The CDR3 bases are TGCGCCAGCAGCCTAGGACTAGCGGGAGGGCCGAGGAATGAGCAGTTCTTC.

V gene TRBV6-1 combines with J gene TRBJ2-6; 7 positions match TRBD2. CDR3 size: 19 residues. Trimming removed 6 bases from V and 0 bases from J; junction bases left unmatched: 14. Germline V gives CDR1 MNHNS, CDR2 SASEGT. In DNA, the CDR3 is TGTGCCAGCAGCCACAGCCTTGGGACTACAGGCTCTGGGGCCAACGTCCTGACTTTC. It is translated as CASSHSLGTTGSGANVLTF.

The chain is built from TRBV30 and TRBJ1-5; D possibly corresponds to TRBD1 (5 bases). Trimming pared 1 base from V and 7 bases from J, leaving 14 bases between. The CDR3 contains 14 residues. CDR1 GTSNPN and CDR2 SVGIG come from the germline V gene (reference sequence). The CDR3 reads CAWSEALGEQPQHF. The DNA for the CDR3 is TGTGCCTGGAGTGAAGCCTTGGGGGAACAGCCCCAGCATTTT.

This clonotype came up a few times. The genes are TRBV28 and TRBJ2-4; 7 bases are a match to TRBD1. Near its end, the DNA agrees better with TRBJ2-7, so the J call may be wrong. This CDR3 is 14 amino acids long. The germline V gene encodes CDR1 MDHEN and CDR2 SYDVKM. The CDR3 DNA is TGTGCCAGCAGACTGGGTGGGACAGTCAACGAGCAGTACTTC. Translating it yields CASRLGGTVNEQYF.

This clonotype was picked up a small number of times. V usage is TRBV5-1 and J usage is TRBJ2-7; 7 bases fit TRBD2. The end of the DNA fits TRBJ2-5 better, so the J call may be wrong. The CDR3 is 15 amino acids. Per germline, CDR1 SGHRS and CDR2 YFSETQ. The CDR3 sequence: CASSQRGLLEETQYF. In DNA, the CDR3 is TGCGCCAGCAGCCAGCGGGGCCTGCTAGAGGAGACCCAGTACTTC.

The J gene is TRBJ2-7, the V gene TRBV5-1, with TRBD2 matching 7 bases. This CDR3 spans 16 amino acids. V shed 6 bases and J 7 bases; nucleotides not matched to a gene: 19. Looked up from germline, CDR1 is SGHRS and CDR2 is YFSETQ. The CDR3 DNA reads TGCGCCAGCACCAAGGACCCAAGGGGAGGGAACAATGAGCAGTACTTC. Protein: CASTKDPRGGNNEQYF.

There are a few counts of this clonotype. This chain joins TRBV27 and TRBJ1-2, with 8 bases matching TRBD1. Germline CDR1 is MNHEY and CDR2 is SMNVEV (reference sequence). CDR3 size: 15 residues. V shed 6 bases, J shed 7 bases, and the junction held 13 bases outside the gene matches. The CDR3 loop is CASSTMEDRASGYTF. The DNA of the CDR3 is TGTGCCAGCAGCACCATGGAGGACAGGGCGAGTGGCTACACCTTC.

The chain has TRBV2 and TRBJ2-6; 9 bases fit TRBD1. Trimming at V came to 10 bases and at J to 0 bases, leaving 7 bases not matched to a gene. The CDR3 sequence is 16 residues long. Germline values: CDR1 SNHLY, CDR2 FYNNEI. CDR3 nucleotide sequence: TGTGCCAACGCGGGACAGGGTAGCTCTGGGGCCAACGTCCTGACTTTC. Its translation is CANAGQGSSGANVLTF.